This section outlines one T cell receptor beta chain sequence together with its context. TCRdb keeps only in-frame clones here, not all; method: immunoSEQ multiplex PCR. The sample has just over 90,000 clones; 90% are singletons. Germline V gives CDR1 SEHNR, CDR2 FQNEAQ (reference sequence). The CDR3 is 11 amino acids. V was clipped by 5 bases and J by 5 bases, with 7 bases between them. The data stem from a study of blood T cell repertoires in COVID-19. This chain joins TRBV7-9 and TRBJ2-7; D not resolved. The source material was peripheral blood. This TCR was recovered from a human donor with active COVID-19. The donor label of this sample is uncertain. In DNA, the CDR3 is TGTGCCAGCAGCCCTCGGGACGAGCAGTACTTC. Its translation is CASSPRDEQYF. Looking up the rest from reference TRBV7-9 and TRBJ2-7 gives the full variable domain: DTGVSQNPRHKITKRGQNVTFRCDPISEHNRLYWYRQTLGQGPEFLTYFQNEAQLEKSRLLSDRFSAERPKGSFSTLEIQRTEQGDSAMYLCASSPRDEQYFGPGTRLTVT.